This T cell receptor (beta chain) was recorded in a study of CD8 T cells in ankylosing spondylitis. TCRdb independently ran MiXCR on the 5' RACE reads; one entry per CDR3 protein. The table lists 150,000 to 200,000 distinct CDR3 sequences, 11% of them singletons. The J segment lost 4 bases and the V segment lost 6 bases, leaving 6 bases of the junction unmatched. The CDR3 contains 13 residues. Germline loops: CDR1 DFQATT, CDR2 SNEGSKA (reference sequence). On this clonotype itself: Its cognate antigen is unknown.

Study-level findings and limits: Clones linked with disease were CD8+ and fairly uncommon in the peripheral blood. There was reportedly significant enrichment of clones that were disease-linked in matched ankylosing spondylitis synovial fluid.

This receptor was identified in a male donor with ankylosing spondylitis or in good health (not recorded which). The chain employs TRBV20-1 and TRBJ2-7; 10 bases are a match to TRBD1. Input material: blood, either unsorted or a sorted T cell fraction (not recorded which). The CDR3 loop is CSAETGGAYEQYF. The CDR3 DNA reads as TGCAGTGCAGAGACAGGGGGCGCGTACGAGCAGTACTTC.